Listed below are T cell receptor beta chains from one sample, sequenced in a study of blood T cell repertoires in COVID-19. The assay was immunoSEQ multiplex PCR, and TCRdb's table has in-frame clones only and misses some. The repertoire consists of almost 500,000 clones, with roughly nine tenths occurring once and the leading ten covering roughly 8%. Sequences were obtained from PBMCs or T cells enriched from blood (not recorded which). These receptors were obtained from a woman aged 55-69 years who had recovered from COVID-19. Both conserved end residues are part of each CDR3. A D gene is named only where the DNA matches it firmly. The size field is filled for only some rows; it gives once, few, many or a size class.

>TRBV2|few|TRBJ1-1|NA
TGTGCCAGCAGTGGTCCCCAAGGGGGAACTGAAGCTTTCTTT
CASSGPQGGTEAFF
>TRBV18|NA|TRBJ1-1|NA
TGTGCCAGCACCCGAGGAGTGGACACTGAAGCTTTCTTT
CASTRGVDTEAFF
>TRBV4-1|NA|TRBJ1-2|TRBD1
TGCGCCAGCACAGGGGGTTATGGCTACACCTTC
CASTGGYGYTF
>TRBV29-1|NA|TRBJ2-3|NA
TGCAGCGTGACGGACAGTTACAACACAGATACGCAGTATTTT
CSVTDSYNTDTQYF
>TRBV24-1|NA|TRBJ1-5|NA
TGTGCCACCAGTGACTCGGGACACTTAAGCAATCAGCCCCAGCATTTT
CATSDSGHLSNQPQHF
>TRBV4-1|NA|TRBJ1-5|NA
TGCGCCAGCAGCCAAGATGGCTCCAATCAGCCCCAGCATTTT
CASSQDGSNQPQHF
>TRBV10-3|NA|TRBJ1-2|TRBD1
TGTGCCACCCAGCCCGGGACAGGAATCCATGGCTACACCTTC
CATQPGTGIHGYTF
>TRBV9|NA|TRBJ1-4|TRBD1
TGTGCCAGCAGCCCCGGGACAGGGGGAAGAGAAAAACTGTTTTTT
CASSPGTGGREKLFF
>TRBV7-8|NA|TRBJ1-1|TRBD1
TGTGCCAGCAGCTTAGTGGGACAGGCGAACACTGAAGCTTTCTTT
CASSLVGQANTEAFF
>TRBV24-1|NA|TRBJ1-5|TRBD1
TGTGCCACCAGTGACGTCGGGACAGGGGGCCGGCAGCCCCAGCATTTT
CATSDVGTGGRQPQHF
>TRBV12-5|NA|TRBJ1-1|NA
TGTGCTAGTGGTTTGGAGGGAGGCACTGAAGCTTTCTTT
CASGLEGGTEAFF
>TRBV3-1/TRBV3-2|NA|TRBJ2-2|TRBD1
TGTGCCAGCAGCCCGGACAGGGCGACCGGGGAGCTGTTTTTT
CASSPDRATGELFF
>TRBV6-5|NA|TRBJ1-3|NA
TGTGCCAGCAGTTACTCGAGTTTGTCTGGAAACACCATATATTTT
CASSYSSLSGNTIYF
>TRBV19|NA|TRBJ1-6|NA
TGTGCCAGTACGGAAACCAGGCATTCCTATAATTCACCCCTCCACTTT
CASTETRHSYNSPLHF
>TRBV6-1|NA|TRBJ2-1|NA
TGTGCCAGCAAGGCGAGGATCTCCTACAATGAGCAGTTCTTC
CASKARISYNEQFF
>TRBV9|NA|TRBJ2-2|TRBD2
TGTGCCAGCAGCCCTCGAGCTGGGAGGGGACTGAACACCGGGGAGCTGTTTTTT
CASSPRAGRGLNTGELFF
>TRBV6-6|NA|TRBJ1-6|NA
TGTGCCAGCAGGTGGGGGGGACCCTTTCTTTATTCACCCCTCCACTTT
CASRWGGPFLYSPLHF
>TRBV5-1|NA|TRBJ2-3|TRBD1
TGCGCCAGCAGCCCCCGCCGACAGGGTGCAGATACGCAGTATTTT
CASSPRRQGADTQYF
>TRBV6-5|NA|TRBJ1-2|TRBD1
TGTGCCAGCAGGAGGGGGTTGACAGGGAACTATGGCTACACCTTC
CASRRGLTGNYGYTF
>TRBV5-8|NA|TRBJ2-4|TRBD1
TGTGCCAGCAGCTTGACGGGACAGAGCCTAGCCAAAAACATTCAGTACTTC
CASSLTGQSLAKNIQYF
>TRBV11-2|NA|TRBJ1-1|NA
TGTGCCAGCAGCTCCCCAGACTCATCCGTTAACACTGAAGCTTTCTTT
CASSSPDSSVNTEAFF
>TRBV6-5|few|TRBJ1-6|TRBD1
TGTGCCAGCAGCTATGGGACAGGAATGAATTCACCCCTCCACTTT
CASSYGTGMNSPLHF
>TRBV5-4|NA|TRBJ1-5|TRBD1
TGTGCCAGCAGCCCCGGGACAGGGACGAATCAGCCCCAGCATTTT
CASSPGTGTNQPQHF
>TRBV10-3|NA|TRBJ1-2|NA
TGTGCCATCAGTGAGGAAGTGACTGGCTATGGCTACACCTTC
CAISEEVTGYGYTF
>TRBV6-2/TRBV6-3|NA|TRBJ1-1|TRBD1
TGTGCCAGCAGCAACGACAGGGACAGACGGACTGAAGCTTTCTTT
CASSNDRDRRTEAFF
>TRBV2|few|TRBJ1-6|NA
TGTGCCAGCAGTGACCAGGGGATTTCACCCCTCCACTTT
CASSDQGISPLHF
>TRBV7-6|NA|TRBJ1-6|TRBD1
TGTGCCAGCAGCTTTCGGACAGGGGGCTATAATTCACCCCTCCACTTT
CASSFRTGGYNSPLHF
>TRBV7-8|NA|TRBJ1-2|NA
TGTGCCAGCAGTAAAAAAGGGGTCGTTGGCTACACCTTC
CASSKKGVVGYTF
>TRBV6-4|NA|TRBJ1-1|TRBD1
TGTGCCAGCAGGCTGACAGGGGGGAACACTGAAGCTTTCTTT
CASRLTGGNTEAFF
>TRBV7-2|NA|TRBJ2-3|TRBD2
TGTGCCAGCAGCTTTTTCCTAGCGGGGGGACTTGATACGCAGTATTTT
CASSFFLAGGLDTQYF
>TRBV7-6|NA|TRBJ2-6|NA
TGTGCCAGCAGCTTAGTGCCCCTACAGGGTAGGGGCTCTGGGGCCAACGTCCTGACTTTC
CASSLVPLQGRGSGANVLTF